The T cell receptor beta chain described here comes from a study of chemoradiotherapy in HPV16-positive cancers. For the study at large: Functional T-cell assays on two HPV16-positive patients' cells defined candidate HPV-specific clones and common TCR motifs. Study-wide findings and caveats: For HPV16-positive patients, expanding HPV-responsive T cells associated with longer recurrence-free survival. Candidate HPV-specific clones and E7-related TCR motifs grew in tumor during treatment.

Looked up from germline, CDR1 is SGHNT and CDR2 is YENEEA. The CDR3 has 13 amino acids. V gave up 4 bases and J gave up 12 bases, with 18 bases separating them. Over chemoradiotherapy, repertoires were sampled more than once. Sequencing was performed with immunoSEQ multiplex PCR; in TCRdb, only in-frame clones are kept and a portion is missing. The sample shows some 24,000 clones, roughly 94% of them seen only once. Of note for this clone: The target antigen is unknown.

This TCR came from a human donor with HPV-associated anogenital cancer. V usage is TRBV11-3 and J usage is TRBJ1-1, with TRBD1 as a possible D gene (6 bases). This sample was taken from a patient who underwent chemoradiotherapy. The CDR3 is CASSSNPQGLPFF. The CDR3 nucleotides are TGTGCCAGCAGCTCAAACCCCCAGGGGTTACCTTTCTTT.